What follows describes a single T cell receptor beta chain. Its specificity is not known. Time point specified: patch test 1, 2 weeks after DPC sensitization. Treatment: therapeutic diphenylcyclopropenone sensitization with weekly scalp DPC. Trimming took 4 bases from V and 1 from J, leaving 15 bases between them. The CDR3 contains 16 residues. The V gene's germline CDR1 is MNHEY and CDR2 SVGAGI. The data stem from a study of human T cells and chemical hapten exposure. The overall study: Small volume differences among pooled libraries mainly caused per-sample TCR yield variation. General study results and limits: TCRs at high frequency, those above 1 in 1000, did not change with DPC sensitization.

Library preparation tagged each individual cDNA molecule with a unique molecular identifier. Methods used by the authors: TCRs per sample had a median of approximately 96,000 and ranged from roughly 20,000 to 700,000. In TCRdb, the RACE reads were re-called with MiXCR into one record per CDR3 protein. The V and J calls were not made by the authors but by TCRdb's processing. Here the sample spans around 99,000 distinct CDR3 sequences, roughly 12% being singletons. Sequences were derived from whole blood, sampled in connection with sensitization to the hapten diphenylcyclopropenone (DPC). This chain joins TRBV6-5 and TRBJ2-3; D call uncertain. This receptor was identified in a woman aged 40 to 50 with alopecia areata. Some clones in this sample may be carry-over from other donors' samples. CDR3: CASSLGPTDGTDTQYF. The DNA of the CDR3 is TGTGCCAGCAGTTTAGGACCCACCGACGGCACAGATACGCAGTATTTT.